This T cell receptor beta chain was found in a study of cytomegalovirus exposure and HLA in healthy donors (TCRdb year 2017). Turning to the overall study: An earlier analysis of some 600 of the donors reported about 260 Gb of sequence data and 95 million to 140 million unique TCR beta sequences obtained from 180 million or so T cells. An early release covering about 600 HLA-typed donors comprised approximately 290 gigabases of sequencing data and 85 million or so unique TCR sequences. The genetic ancestry cluster associated with self-reported Caucasian donors included 81% of the 398 genotyped donors. The study was designed to test whether signatures of past pathogen exposure could be identified by cataloging public T cell receptors. Using immunosequencing, the study profiled T cell repertoires from 666 subjects and related those repertoires to cytomegalovirus serostatus. Besides the first cohort of 666 subjects, a separate validation cohort made up of 120 different subjects was used. To predict cytomegalovirus infection status, the study combined high-throughput TCR immunosequencing, statistical association of individual TCRs with disease status, and machine learning. To study patterns of TCR occurrence, a later analysis re-analyzed previously published TCR beta repertoires from 650 to 750 donors and added high-resolution HLA genotyping. Rather than drawing on any new phenotypic data, the later analysis identified candidate immune exposures from TCR beta sequences and the way those sequences occurred across donors. In an earlier analysis of roughly 580 of the donors, high-throughput TCR beta sequencing was used to judge whether each TCR beta V gene segment behaved as functional or pseudogenic. Donor age, sex, ethnicity and CMV serostatus were compiled alongside the repertoire data. Genome-wide SNP genotypes for about three fifths of the roughly 670 donors were used in a later genetic analysis, which treated that subset as a discovery cohort. Every discovery cohort repertoire had been produced on one sequencing platform. HLA typing included class I and class II loci at four-digit resolution. The number of donors typed differed by locus, with about 620-630 for A, B, C, DRB1 and DQB1, 522 for DQA1, 600 to 610 for DPA1, and under 490 for DPB1. Because of strong linkage in the cohort, roughly five DR-DQ haplotypes were treated as single units for association and clustering. Among 398 genotyped donors of the cohort, an average of 235,054 unique TCR beta nucleotide sequences were sequenced per donor, roughly a sixth of them non-productive.

The germline V gene provides CDR1 MRHNA and CDR2 SNTAGT. Here V drops 4 bases and J drops 5 bases, and the junction holds 6 bases not matched to any gene. Inclusive of the bounding cysteine and phenylalanine, the CDR3 is 15 residues long. Kept here is only the CDR3 DNA, which spans 45 bases and is read in frame from base 1. Study-level results and caveats: In a later analysis, HLA-associated TCR beta chains were found to be more clonally expanded and to have lower generation probabilities than equally common non-associated chains. Only TCR beta chains were sequenced in this cohort, and the absence of alpha or paired-chain data limited detectable features. A further reported finding was that TCR beta sequences accurately predicted the HLA-A and HLA-B alleles for most subjects in the first cohort. In an earlier analysis of several hundred of the donors, most TCR beta V segments were observed in productive rearrangements about 90% or about 30% of the time, broadly matching IMGT annotations. In vitro tests confirmed that a few of the cytomegalovirus-associated TCR beta chains recognize cytomegalovirus antigens. The authors suggested that the approach could potentially be generalized to other disease states and immunological phenotypes. The only immune exposure information available for the cohort was CMV serostatus. Because counts were too low, about 18 rarely observed V segments, including chromosome 9 orphons, were excluded from the earlier analysis of roughly 580 of the donors. Because HLA typing was missing for some donors at each locus, association tests included only the typed subset. Assigning TCR associations to individual alleles was difficult when HLA alleles, especially DR and DQ, strongly co-occurred. Correlated functional status among segregating V segments might be attributable to linkage disequilibrium, but an unknown experimental factor could not be ruled out. The presence/absence analyses assumed that sequencing depth was roughly uniform across donors, and that assumption may not be true. A later analysis reported that several top co-occurrence clusters appeared linked to parvovirus B19, influenza, CMV and Epstein-Barr virus. The classifier was reported to diagnose cytomegalovirus status with high specificity and sensitivity in both the original cohort and the validation cohort. In a later genetic analysis, a missense DCLRE1C variant was associated with V-gene and J-gene trimming of TCR beta chains, and the association was replicated in an independent cohort. The study gave a list of 150 to 200 TCR beta chains associated with cytomegalovirus. Specific HLA alleles were associated with roughly 16,000 TCR beta sequences at a false discovery rate of 0.05 in a later analysis. In a later analysis, TCR association rates were found to vary across HLA loci, with the most associated TCRs seen for DRB1 alleles and the fewest for HLA-C alleles. Most TCR sequences were observed very rarely across donors, whereas some public TCRs were present in many individuals. A group of highly shared sequence variants was considered likely to be a technical artifact of the sequencing pipeline. According to a later analysis, most CMV-associated TCR beta chains appeared to be HLA-restricted, and the HLA associations seemed to be driven largely by CMV exposure. Because the 87-base-pair reads could not distinguish some IMGT-functional V segments, including TRBV6-2 and TRBV6-3, those segments were excluded. Compared with the roughly 720-donor mean, donors in an Asian-associated ancestry cluster had fewer N-insertions in productive TCRs, according to a later genetic analysis.

Of note for this clone: Its antigen is unknown. The sample holds no much larger clone one base away, and base qualities are not on file.

The cohort was made up of approximately 670 healthy bone marrow donors. At the time of sampling, every cohort member was nominally healthy, though immune exposures that went unrecorded were likely present. The donor was CMV seropositive and belonged to the group of over 250 seropositive cohort members. Every donor gave a peripheral blood sample, and the peripheral blood mononuclear cells from that sample were used for TCR beta sequencing. The Qiagen DNeasy Blood Extraction Kit was used to extract genomic DNA from the blood cell samples. The library was made by the immunoSEQ multiplex PCR assay. For the multiplex PCR, a mixture combining 60 forward primers for TCR Vbeta segments and 13 reverse primers for TCR Jbeta segments was used. A multiplex PCR assay on genomic DNA amplified the CDR3 region of rearranged TCR beta genes. On the Illumina HiSeq System, the amplified TCR beta libraries were sequenced as 87-base-pair reads. On the authors' methods: A later analysis counted about 80 million unique TCR beta chains across the 700 or so repertoires, and 9 million to 14 million of these chains were shared by at least two donors. To remove PCR and sequencing errors, raw reads were error-corrected and collapsed into unique sequences using a nearest-neighbor algorithm that merged closely related sequences. To assign V, D and J gene segments, CDR3 sequences were aligned to IMGT reference sequences. For a sequence to be retained, a match of at least six nucleotides to both a V gene segment and a J gene segment was required. A rearrangement was called productive if the CDR3 had no stop codons and remained in frame with V and J, and every other rearrangement was called non-productive. Following IMGT convention, CDR3 was defined as the stretch from the second conserved V-encoded cysteine to the conserved J-encoded phenylalanine. Sequences without an unambiguous match to a single V gene segment were excluded from the earlier analysis of approximately 600 of the donors. In an earlier analysis of more than 500 of the donors, a V segment was called functional when productive rearrangements were above 56.7%, and segregating when the standard deviation between donors exceeded 5%. A statistical classification framework was developed to diagnose cytomegalovirus status using the catalog of TCR beta chain sequences. V and J gene assignment, in a later analysis, came from comparing TCR nucleotide sequences with IMGT/GENE-DB human TR gene sequences. Using the TCRdist pipeline, a later analysis assigned CDR3 sequences along with most-parsimonious VDJ recombination scenarios. In a later analysis, each TCR beta chain was defined by its CDR3 amino acid sequence together with its V-gene family, and reads without a unique V-gene family were excluded. As a way to deal with suspected cross-contamination and a sequencing artifact, a later analysis dropped approximately 570 nucleotide sequences that were highly shared and had low generation probability. For each public chain, a later analysis derived a clonal expansion index from normalized ranks of inferred template counts within each repertoire. In a later analysis, generation probabilities were computed with a VDJ recombination model fitted to out-of-frame rearrangements, and the resulting probabilities were checked against IGoR. In a later analysis, TCR-TCR, TCR-HLA and TCR-CMV co-occurrence was scored with hypergeometric tests, and a repertoire-size bias correction was applied to TCR pairs. In a later analysis, false discovery rates were estimated by permuting HLA or CMV assignments 20 times. In a later analysis, co-occurring TCRs were grouped using DBSCAN, and TCRdist sequence similarity was added for clustering within HLA-allele-positive subsets. Co-occurrence clustering excluded repertoires with fewer than 30,000 or more than 120,000 public chains, plus five with anomalous nucleotide sharing. TCRdb obtained this table from immuneACCESS and retained in-frame rearrangements with V and J assigned. These tables miss some clones; where compared with another copy, unresolved V genes account for less than half of the shortfall, and the remainder is unexplained. V and J calls and clone size come straight from that table; D and trimming were deduced from the DNA. This sample holds some 170,000 clones; roughly 80% were observed only once. The top ten constitute approximately 5% of the sample.

The receptor was derived from a woman aged 18-35 years in good health and CMV-seropositive. Sequencing was performed on PBMCs. The chain couples TRBV6-4 to TRBJ2-1, with 9 bases aligning to TRBD2. The DNA is as follows: TGTGCCAGCAGTGTCGCTAGCGGGGACCACAATGAGCAGTTCTTC. Its product reads: CASSVASGDHNEQFF.